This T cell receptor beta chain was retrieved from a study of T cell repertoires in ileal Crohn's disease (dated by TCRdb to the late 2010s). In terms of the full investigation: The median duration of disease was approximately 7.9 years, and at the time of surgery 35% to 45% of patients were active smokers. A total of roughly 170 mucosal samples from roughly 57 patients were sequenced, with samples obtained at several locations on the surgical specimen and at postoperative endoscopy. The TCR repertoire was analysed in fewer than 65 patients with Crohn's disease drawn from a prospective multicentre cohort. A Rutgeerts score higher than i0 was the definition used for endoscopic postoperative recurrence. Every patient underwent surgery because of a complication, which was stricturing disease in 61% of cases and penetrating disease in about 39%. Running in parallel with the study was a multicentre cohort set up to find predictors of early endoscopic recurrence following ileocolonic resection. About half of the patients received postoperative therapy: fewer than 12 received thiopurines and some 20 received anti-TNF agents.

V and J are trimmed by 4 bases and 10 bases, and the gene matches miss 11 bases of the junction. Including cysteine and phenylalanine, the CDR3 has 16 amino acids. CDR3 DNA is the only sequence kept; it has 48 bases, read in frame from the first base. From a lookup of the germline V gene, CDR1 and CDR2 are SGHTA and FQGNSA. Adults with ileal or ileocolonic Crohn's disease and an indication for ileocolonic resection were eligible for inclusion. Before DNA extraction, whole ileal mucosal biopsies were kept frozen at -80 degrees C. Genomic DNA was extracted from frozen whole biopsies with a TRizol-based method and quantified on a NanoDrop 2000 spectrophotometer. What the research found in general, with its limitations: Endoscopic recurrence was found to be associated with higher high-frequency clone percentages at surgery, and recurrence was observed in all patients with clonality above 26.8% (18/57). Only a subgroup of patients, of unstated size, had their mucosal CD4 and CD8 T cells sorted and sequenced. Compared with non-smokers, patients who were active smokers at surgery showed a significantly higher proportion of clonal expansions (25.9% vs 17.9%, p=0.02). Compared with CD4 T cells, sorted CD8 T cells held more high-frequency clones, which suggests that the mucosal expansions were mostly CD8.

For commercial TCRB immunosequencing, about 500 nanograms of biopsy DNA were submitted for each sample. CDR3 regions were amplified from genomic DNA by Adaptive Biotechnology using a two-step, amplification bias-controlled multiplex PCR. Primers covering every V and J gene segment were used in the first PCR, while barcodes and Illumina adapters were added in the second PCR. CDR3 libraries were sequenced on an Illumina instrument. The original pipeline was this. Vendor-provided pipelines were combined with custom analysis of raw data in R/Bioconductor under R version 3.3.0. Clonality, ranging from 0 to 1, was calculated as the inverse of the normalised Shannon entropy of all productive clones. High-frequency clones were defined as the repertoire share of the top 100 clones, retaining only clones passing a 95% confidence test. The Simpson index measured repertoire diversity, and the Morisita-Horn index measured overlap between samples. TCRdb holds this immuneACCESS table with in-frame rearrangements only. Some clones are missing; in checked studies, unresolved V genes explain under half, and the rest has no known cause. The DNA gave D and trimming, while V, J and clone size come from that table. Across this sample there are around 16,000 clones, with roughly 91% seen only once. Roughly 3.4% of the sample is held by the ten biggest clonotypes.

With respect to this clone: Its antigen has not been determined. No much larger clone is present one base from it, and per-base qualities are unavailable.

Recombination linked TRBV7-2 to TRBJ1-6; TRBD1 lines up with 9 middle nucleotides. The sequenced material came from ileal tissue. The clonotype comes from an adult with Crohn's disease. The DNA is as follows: TGTGCCAGCAGCTCGGAAGGGACAGGGACCTGGTCACCCCTCCACTTT. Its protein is CASSSEGTGTWSPLHF.